This TCR beta chain was profiled in a study of blood T cell repertoires in COVID-19. In the study overall: The samples span acute and convalescent COVID-19 from the United States, Italy and Spain. T cells, B-cell-depleted T cells, or PBMCs provided the cDNA or gDNA that served as material.

The study drew participants aged about 18 to 95 years from around 24 US areas. Authors' processing steps: Amplification from reference gene primers served as the basis for estimated nucleated cell counts. Clones were sequenced by immunoSEQ multiplex PCR, and TCRdb holds only the in-frame ones, with some missing. The V and J calls and clone size come from that table; D and trimming were worked out from the DNA. The table has under 200,000 clones, 86% seen once; the top ten hold 4.5% to 6.5%. Trimming removed 5 bases from V and 5 bases from J, with 16 bases in between. CDR1 is SEHNR and CDR2 is FQNEAQ in the germline V gene (reference sequence). The CDR3 length is 15 residues.

The J gene is TRBJ2-1, the V gene TRBV7-9; possibly TRBD1 for D (6 bases). The sequence was collected from a man aged 35 to 55 with acute COVID-19. The sample taken for sequencing was PBMCs or T cells enriched from blood (not recorded which). CDR3 protein: CASSQGHRTDNEQFF. The CDR3 coding sequence is TGTGCCAGCAGCCAGGGACACCGGACCGACAATGAGCAGTTCTTC. The entire variable domain, with the rest obtained from reference TRBV7-9 and TRBJ2-1, is as follows: DTGVSQNPRHKITKRGQNVTFRCDPISEHNRLYWYRQTLGQGPEFLTYFQNEAQLEKSRLLSDRFSAERPKGSFSTLEIQRTEQGDSAMYLCASSQGHRTDNEQFFGPGTRLTVL.